This is a list of T cell receptor beta chains from one sample in a study of spatial heterogeneity in lung cancer. TCRdb fed the 5' RACE reads into MiXCR, producing one record per CDR3 protein. The table has 35,000 to 55,000 distinct CDR3 sequences, about 6.8% seen once. The specimen was PBMCs, collected at surgery. Receptors originate from a female donor with early-stage non-small cell lung cancer. Each CDR3 is given with its conserved first and last residue. Clone size is given for some rows only: seen once, a few or many times, or a class if the clone is expanded.

length | size | V | CDR3
15 | many | TRBV3-1 | CASNQQASGANVLTF
16 | few | TRBV4-3 | CASSQDEGRLNYGYTF
13 | . | TRBV12-3/TRBV12-4 | CASSFDGAREQFF
15 | many | TRBV19 | CASKPTILDNYGYTF
16 | . | TRBV7-6 | CASSLAGPGSNQPQHF
13 | many | TRBV5-1 | CASSLRGAVEQYF
13 | few | TRBV6-5 | CASKQFNTGELFF
14 | . | TRBV29-1 | CSVEGARNTGELFF
13 | many | TRBV15 | CATSRDREGGYTF
12 | . | TRBV3-1 | CASSLHGQPQHF
15 | many | TRBV6-5 | CASSYGGTGANVLTF
13 | many | TRBV7-2 | CASSFRVADTQYF
12 | many | TRBV12-3/TRBV12-4 | CATSSSGTRLFF
14 | many | TRBV24-1 | CATSDPGQMREQYF
13 | many | TRBV6-6 | CASQDGQNTEAFF
16 | many | TRBV5-6 | CASSLETPGQWSTQYF
13 | many | TRBV12-3/TRBV12-4 | CASSFVSAQELFF
12 | many | TRBV12-3/TRBV12-4 | CASSLRGGALHF
12 | many | TRBV29-1 | CSAIRGSTEAFF
12 | many | TRBV28 | CASSPDNQPQHF
14 | few | TRBV9 | CASSRTDSNYGYTF
16 | many | TRBV7-2 | CASSLASGRSVVKQFF
14 | many | TRBV20-1 | CSANPSGLRNEQFF
13 | few | TRBV29-1 | CSVDHRGNYGYTF
17 | many | TRBV20-1 | CSARPDIFGGMNTEAFF
15 | many | TRBV10-1 | CASSDRQGPGTEAFF
12 | many | TRBV20-1 | CSASLIGDTQYF
18 | many | TRBV7-2 | CASSSTGSRRLSAGELFF
15 | many | TRBV4-3 | CASSLRKAREKTQYF
19 | many | TRBV27 | CASSLFSPQGEISGNTIYF
15 | many | TRBV24-1 | CATSDGQIAKNIQYF
14 | many | TRBV5-1 | CASSFGGGEDTQYF
11 | few | TRBV7-2 | CASSLTREQYF